Listed here are 2 T cell receptor beta chains from one sample, sequenced in a study of control samples from healthy donors and cancer patients. Repertoires were generated with immunoSEQ multiplex PCR, while TCRdb's copy carries only in-frame clones and drops some. The sample carries 150,000 or so clones, over 85% recorded once. Sequencing was done on a sample of blood. The receptor set was obtained from a woman between 35 and 50 years old in good health.

The chain joins TRBV5-1 to TRBJ2-3, with 12 bases matching TRBD2. This CDR3 has 16 residues. Germline V lookup: CDR1 SGHRS, CDR2 YFSETQ. The trim removed 1 base at V and 2 bases at J, leaving 2 bases unmatched. CDR3 amino acids: CASSLLAGGHTDTQYF. CDR3 nucleotide sequence: TGCGCCAGCAGCTTGCTAGCGGGGGGGCACACAGATACGCAGTATTTT.

This chain joins TRBV29-1 and TRBJ2-1; TRBD2 aligns across 7 bases. The trim removed 4 bases at V and 0 bases at J, leaving 3 bases unmatched. This CDR3 is built from 14 residues. Germline loops: CDR1 SQVTM, CDR2 ANQGSEA. Here the CDR3 reads CSVAGGSSYNEQFF. The DNA for the CDR3 is TGCAGCGTTGCCGGGGGGAGCTCCTACAATGAGCAGTTCTTC.